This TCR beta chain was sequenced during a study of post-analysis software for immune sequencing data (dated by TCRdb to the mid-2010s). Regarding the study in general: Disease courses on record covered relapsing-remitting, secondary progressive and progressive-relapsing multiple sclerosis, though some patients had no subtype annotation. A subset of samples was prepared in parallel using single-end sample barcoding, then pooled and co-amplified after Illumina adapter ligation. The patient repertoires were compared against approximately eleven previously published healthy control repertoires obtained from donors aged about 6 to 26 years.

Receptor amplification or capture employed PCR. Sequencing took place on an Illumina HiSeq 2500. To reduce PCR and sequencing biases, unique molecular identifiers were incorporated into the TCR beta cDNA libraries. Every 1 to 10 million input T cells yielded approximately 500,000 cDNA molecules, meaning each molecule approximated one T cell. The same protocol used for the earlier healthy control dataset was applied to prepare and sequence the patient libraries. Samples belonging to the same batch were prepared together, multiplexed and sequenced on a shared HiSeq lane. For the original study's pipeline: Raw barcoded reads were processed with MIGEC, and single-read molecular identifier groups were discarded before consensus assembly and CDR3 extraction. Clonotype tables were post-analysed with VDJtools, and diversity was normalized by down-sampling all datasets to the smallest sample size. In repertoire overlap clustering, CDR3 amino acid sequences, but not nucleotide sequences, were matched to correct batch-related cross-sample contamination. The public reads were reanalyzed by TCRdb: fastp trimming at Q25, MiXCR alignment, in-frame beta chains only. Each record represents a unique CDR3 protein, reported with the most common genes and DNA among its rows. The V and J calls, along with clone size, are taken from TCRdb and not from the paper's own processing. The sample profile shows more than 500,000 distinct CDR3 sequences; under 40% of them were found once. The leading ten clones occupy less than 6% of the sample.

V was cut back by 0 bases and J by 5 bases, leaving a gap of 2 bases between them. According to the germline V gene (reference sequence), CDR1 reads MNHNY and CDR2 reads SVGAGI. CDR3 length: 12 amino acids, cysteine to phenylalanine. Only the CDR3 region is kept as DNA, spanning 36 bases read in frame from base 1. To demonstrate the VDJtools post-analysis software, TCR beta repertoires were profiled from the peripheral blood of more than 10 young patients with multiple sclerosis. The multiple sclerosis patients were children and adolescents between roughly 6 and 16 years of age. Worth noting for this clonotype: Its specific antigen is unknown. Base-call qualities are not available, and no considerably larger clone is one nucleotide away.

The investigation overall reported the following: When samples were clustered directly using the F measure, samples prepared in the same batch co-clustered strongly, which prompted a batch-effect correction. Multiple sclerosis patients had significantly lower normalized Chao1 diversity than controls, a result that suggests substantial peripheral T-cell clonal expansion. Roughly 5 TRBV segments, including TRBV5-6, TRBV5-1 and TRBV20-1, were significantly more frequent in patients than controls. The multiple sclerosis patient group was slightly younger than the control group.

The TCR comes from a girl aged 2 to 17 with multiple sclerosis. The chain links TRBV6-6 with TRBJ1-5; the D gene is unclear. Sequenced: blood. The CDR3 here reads CASSYSYQPQHF. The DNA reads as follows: TGTGCCAGCAGTTACTCATATCAGCCCCAGCATTTT.